Listed below are T cell receptor beta chains from one sample, sequenced in a study of T cell responses to AZD1222 COVID-19 vaccine. Data came from immunoSEQ multiplex PCR; TCRdb stores just in-frame clones and leaves some out. The sample gives roughly 92,000 clones, 85% to 90% of which show up once; roughly 5.1% is in the top ten. The sequencing used peripheral blood, collected 28 days after the second AZD1222 dose. The source is an adult who received the AZD1222 COVID-19 vaccine. CDR3s include the opening cysteine and the closing phenylalanine or tryptophan. D genes are given only for firm matches. Clone size is given for some rows only: seen once, a few or many times, or a class if the clone is expanded.

CDR3aa: CASSWVSDTGSSNQPQHF
CDR3nt: TGTGCCAGCAGCTGGGTGAGTGATACAGGGTCTAGCAATCAGCCCCAGCATTTT
d_gene: .
j_gene: TRBJ1-5
v_gene: TRBV6-2/TRBV6-3
abundance: .

CDR3aa: CASSTPTGDPNPLLYGYTF
CDR3nt: TGTGCCAGTAGTACCCCGACAGGGGATCCCAACCCTCTGCTCTATGGCTACACCTTC
d_gene: TRBD1
j_gene: TRBJ1-2
v_gene: TRBV19
abundance: .

CDR3aa: CASSIARTSPYNEQFF
CDR3nt: TGTGCCAGTAGTATCGCCCGGACTAGTCCTTACAATGAGCAGTTCTTC
d_gene: TRBD2
j_gene: TRBJ2-1
v_gene: TRBV19
abundance: .

CDR3aa: CASSLPGNTGELFF
CDR3nt: TGTGCCAGCAGTCTGCCCGGGAACACCGGGGAGCTGTTTTTT
d_gene: .
j_gene: TRBJ2-2
v_gene: TRBV4-2
abundance: .

CDR3aa: CSASQGVNTEAFF
CDR3nt: TGCAGCGCTTCACAGGGTGTGAACACTGAAGCTTTCTTT
d_gene: .
j_gene: TRBJ1-1
v_gene: TRBV29-1
abundance: .

CDR3aa: CASSLRTAQYF
CDR3nt: TGTGCCAGCAGCTTAAGAACTGCGCAGTATTTT
d_gene: .
j_gene: TRBJ2-3
v_gene: TRBV13
abundance: .

CDR3aa: CASSPPEGRPYNEQFF
CDR3nt: TGTGCCAGCTCACCACCAGAGGGGCGCCCCTACAATGAGCAGTTCTTC
d_gene: .
j_gene: TRBJ2-1
v_gene: TRBV18
abundance: .

CDR3aa: CAISDPTGGTEAFF
CDR3nt: TGTGCCATCAGTGATCCGACAGGGGGCACTGAAGCTTTCTTT
d_gene: TRBD1
j_gene: TRBJ1-1
v_gene: TRBV10-3
abundance: .

CDR3aa: CASSEIGPRTEAFF
CDR3nt: TGTGCCAGCAGTGAAATCGGGCCGAGGACTGAAGCTTTCTTT
d_gene: .
j_gene: TRBJ1-1
v_gene: TRBV2
abundance: .

CDR3aa: CATALGGGDNEQFF
CDR3nt: TGTGCCACCGCTTTGGGAGGCGGAGACAATGAGCAGTTCTTC
d_gene: .
j_gene: TRBJ2-1
v_gene: TRBV24-1
abundance: .

CDR3aa: CASSSDSLGNSPLHF
CDR3nt: TGTGCCAGCAGCAGCGACAGCCTGGGCAATTCACCCCTCCACTTT
d_gene: .
j_gene: TRBJ1-6
v_gene: TRBV7-3
abundance: .

CDR3aa: CASSSLGSGNTIYF
CDR3nt: TGTGCCAGCAGCTCTCTAGGCTCTGGAAACACCATATATTTT
d_gene: .
j_gene: TRBJ1-3
v_gene: TRBV9
abundance: .

CDR3aa: CASSPPASGELFF
CDR3nt: TGTGCCAGCAGCCCCCCAGCGTCCGGGGAGCTGTTTTTT
d_gene: .
j_gene: TRBJ2-2
v_gene: TRBV7-9
abundance: .

CDR3aa: CASSLAGSSYNEQFF
CDR3nt: TGTGCCAGCAGCTTAGCCGGCAGCTCCTACAATGAGCAGTTCTTC
d_gene: .
j_gene: TRBJ2-1
v_gene: TRBV11-2
abundance: once

CDR3aa: CASHRRPEGEKLFF
CDR3nt: TGTGCCAGTCATAGACGCCCTGAGGGTGAAAAACTGTTTTTT
d_gene: .
j_gene: TRBJ1-4
v_gene: TRBV19
abundance: .

CDR3aa: CASSPQDRSDTEAFF
CDR3nt: TGTGCCAGCTCACCCCAGGACCGGTCTGACACTGAAGCTTTCTTT
d_gene: .
j_gene: TRBJ1-1
v_gene: TRBV18
abundance: .

CDR3aa: CASSPQNTEAFF
CDR3nt: TGTGCCAGCAGTCCCCAGAACACTGAAGCTTTCTTT
d_gene: .
j_gene: TRBJ1-1
v_gene: TRBV6-2/TRBV6-3
abundance: .

CDR3aa: CASSYRGRTDTQYF
CDR3nt: TGTGCCAGCAGTTACAGGGGGCGCACAGATACGCAGTATTTT
d_gene: TRBD1
j_gene: TRBJ2-3
v_gene: TRBV2
abundance: .

CDR3aa: CATETSGAYGGPQHF
CDR3nt: TGTGCCACCGAAACCTCAGGGGCCTACGGAGGGCCCCAGCATTTT
d_gene: .
j_gene: TRBJ1-5
v_gene: TRBV19
abundance: .

CDR3aa: CASSPASGLSMNTEAFF
CDR3nt: TGTGCCAGCAGCCCTGCCTCAGGGTTATCTATGAACACTGAAGCTTTCTTT
d_gene: .
j_gene: TRBJ1-1
v_gene: TRBV7-3
abundance: .

CDR3aa: CASSMTGAPFPQHF
CDR3nt: TGTGCCAGTAGTATGACAGGGGCTCCCTTCCCCCAGCATTTT
d_gene: TRBD1
j_gene: TRBJ1-5
v_gene: TRBV19
abundance: few

CDR3aa: CASSQGPGPSLYEQYF
CDR3nt: TGTGCCAGCAGCCAAGGGCCGGGCCCCTCTCTCTACGAGCAGTACTTC
d_gene: .
j_gene: TRBJ2-7
v_gene: TRBV3-1/TRBV3-2
abundance: .

CDR3aa: CASSPSDRANYGYTF
CDR3nt: TGTGCCAGCAGCCCGTCGGACAGGGCCAACTATGGCTACACCTTC
d_gene: TRBD1
j_gene: TRBJ1-2
v_gene: TRBV14
abundance: .

CDR3aa: CASRDSRWTGELFF
CDR3nt: TGTGCCAGCCGGGACAGTCGGTGGACCGGGGAGCTGTTTTTT
d_gene: TRBD1
j_gene: TRBJ2-2
v_gene: TRBV2
abundance: .

CDR3aa: CASSIGAYGYTF
CDR3nt: TGCGCCAGCAGCATAGGGGCCTATGGCTACACCTTC
d_gene: .
j_gene: TRBJ1-2
v_gene: TRBV5-1
abundance: .

CDR3aa: CASSQVTGKITEAFF
CDR3nt: TGCGCCAGCAGCCAAGTAACGGGGAAGATCACTGAAGCTTTCTTT
d_gene: .
j_gene: TRBJ1-1
v_gene: TRBV4-1
abundance: once

CDR3aa: CASSEQAGSGAQYF
CDR3nt: TGTGCCAGCAGTGAACAAGCGGGGTCCGGGGCCCAGTACTTC
d_gene: TRBD2
j_gene: TRBJ2-5
v_gene: TRBV6-1
abundance: once

CDR3aa: CASSLTQGIDSPLHF
CDR3nt: TGTGCCAGCTCACTAACCCAGGGGATCGATTCACCCCTCCACTTT
d_gene: .
j_gene: TRBJ1-6
v_gene: TRBV18
abundance: .

CDR3aa: CASSPHQTGLPYEQYF
CDR3nt: TGTGCCAGCAGTCCACACCAGACAGGGTTGCCCTACGAGCAGTACTTC
d_gene: TRBD1
j_gene: TRBJ2-7
v_gene: TRBV27
abundance: .

CDR3aa: CASSEGSYGYTF
CDR3nt: TGCGCCAGCAGTGAGGGAAGTTATGGCTACACCTTC
d_gene: .
j_gene: TRBJ1-2
v_gene: TRBV10-1
abundance: .

CDR3aa: CASSYRVTDTQYF
CDR3nt: TGTGCCAGCAGTTACCGAGTCACAGATACGCAGTATTTT
d_gene: .
j_gene: TRBJ2-3
v_gene: TRBV6-5
abundance: .

CDR3aa: CASSLLAGYNEQFF
CDR3nt: TGCGCCAGCAGCTTGCTAGCGGGGTACAATGAGCAGTTCTTC
d_gene: TRBD2
j_gene: TRBJ2-1
v_gene: TRBV5-1
abundance: .

CDR3aa: CASRSRGTYEQYF
CDR3nt: TGTGCCAGTAGGTCCAGGGGGACCTACGAGCAGTACTTC
d_gene: TRBD1
j_gene: TRBJ2-7
v_gene: TRBV19
abundance: .

CDR3aa: CATSSQGSSYNEQFF
CDR3nt: TGTGCCACCAGCTCGCAGGGAAGCTCCTACAATGAGCAGTTCTTC
d_gene: .
j_gene: TRBJ2-1
v_gene: TRBV15
abundance: .

CDR3aa: CASSYVGLEAFF
CDR3nt: TGTGCCAGCAGTTACGTCGGGTTGGAAGCTTTCTTT
d_gene: .
j_gene: TRBJ1-1
v_gene: TRBV12-3/TRBV12-4
abundance: .

CDR3aa: CASSESGTGSYNEQFF
CDR3nt: TGTGCCAGCAGTGAATCGGGGACAGGGTCCTACAATGAGCAGTTCTTC
d_gene: TRBD1
j_gene: TRBJ2-1
v_gene: TRBV25-1
abundance: .

CDR3aa: CASSSGSSGNTIYF
CDR3nt: TGTGCCAGCAGTAGCGGGAGCTCTGGAAACACCATATATTTT
d_gene: .
j_gene: TRBJ1-3
v_gene: TRBV28
abundance: few

CDR3aa: CASKRGPAAGELFF
CDR3nt: TGTGCCAGTAAGAGGGGGCCCGCCGCCGGGGAGCTGTTTTTT
d_gene: TRBD1
j_gene: TRBJ2-2
v_gene: TRBV19
abundance: .

CDR3aa: CASSEVPTGTIYF
CDR3nt: TGTGCCAGCAGTGAGGTCCCCACAGGCACCATATATTTT
d_gene: .
j_gene: TRBJ1-3
v_gene: TRBV2
abundance: once

CDR3aa: CASSQTRYEQYF
CDR3nt: TGTGCCAGCAGCCAAACCCGCTACGAGCAGTACTTC
d_gene: .
j_gene: TRBJ2-7
v_gene: TRBV3-1/TRBV3-2
abundance: .

CDR3aa: CASSQYGTVANTIYF
CDR3nt: TGCGCCAGCAGCCAGTATGGGACAGTTGCAAACACCATATATTTT
d_gene: TRBD1
j_gene: TRBJ1-3
v_gene: TRBV4-1
abundance: .

CDR3aa: CASRETGTVSYNEQFF
CDR3nt: TGTGCCAGCAGGGAGACCGGGACAGTCTCCTACAATGAGCAGTTCTTC
d_gene: TRBD1
j_gene: TRBJ2-1
v_gene: TRBV5-4
abundance: .

CDR3aa: CASIKDRGLETQYF
CDR3nt: TGTGCCAGCATCAAGGACAGGGGGCTAGAGACCCAGTACTTC
d_gene: TRBD1
j_gene: TRBJ2-5
v_gene: TRBV6-5
abundance: .

CDR3aa: CASSSLLDEAFF
CDR3nt: TGCGCCAGCAGCAGCTTGTTGGATGAAGCTTTCTTT
d_gene: .
j_gene: TRBJ1-1
v_gene: TRBV5-1
abundance: .

CDR3aa: CASSEQGTHTGELFF
CDR3nt: TGTGCCAGCAGTGAGCAGGGCACCCACACCGGGGAGCTGTTTTTT
d_gene: .
j_gene: TRBJ2-2
v_gene: TRBV7-3
abundance: .

CDR3aa: CASRREQGNQPQHF
CDR3nt: TGTGCCAGCCGGCGGGAACAGGGGAACCAGCCCCAGCATTTT
d_gene: TRBD1
j_gene: TRBJ1-5
v_gene: TRBV6-5
abundance: .

CDR3aa: CASSLGGPGNTIYF
CDR3nt: TGTGCCAGCAGTTTAGGGGGTCCTGGAAACACCATATATTTT
d_gene: .
j_gene: TRBJ1-3
v_gene: TRBV27
abundance: .

CDR3aa: CASSFGGMATNEKLFF
CDR3nt: TGTGCCAGCAGCTTCGGGGGCATGGCAACTAATGAAAAACTGTTTTTT
d_gene: .
j_gene: TRBJ1-4
v_gene: TRBV7-2
abundance: .

CDR3aa: CASSQVVNYGYTF
CDR3nt: TGTGCCAGCAGCCAAGTTGTAAACTATGGCTACACCTTC
d_gene: .
j_gene: TRBJ1-2
v_gene: TRBV14
abundance: .

CDR3aa: CASSVQGAGGQPQHF
CDR3nt: TGTGCCAGCAGCGTACAGGGGGCTGGAGGTCAGCCCCAGCATTTT
d_gene: TRBD1
j_gene: TRBJ1-5
v_gene: TRBV2
abundance: .

CDR3aa: CASSMGRSTDTQYF
CDR3nt: TGTGCCAGTAGTATGGGCAGGAGCACAGATACGCAGTATTTT
d_gene: .
j_gene: TRBJ2-3
v_gene: TRBV19
abundance: .

CDR3aa: CASSSQETQYF
CDR3nt: TGTGCCAGCAGCTCACAAGAGACCCAGTACTTC
d_gene: .
j_gene: TRBJ2-5
v_gene: TRBV5-6
abundance: .

CDR3aa: CATMQGAYEQYF
CDR3nt: TGTGCCACTATGCAGGGGGCCTACGAGCAGTACTTC
d_gene: TRBD1
j_gene: TRBJ2-7
v_gene: TRBV6-5
abundance: .

CDR3aa: CASSDTGINEQYF
CDR3nt: TGTGCCAGCAGTGATACAGGGATCAACGAGCAGTACTTC
d_gene: .
j_gene: TRBJ2-7
v_gene: TRBV2
abundance: .